A selection of T cell receptor beta chains follows, all from one sample in a study of cytomegalovirus exposure and HLA in healthy donors. The repertoire was sequenced with immunoSEQ multiplex PCR; TCRdb's copy has only in-frame clones and lacks some. This sample has about 130,000 clones, with approximately 80% found just once. Sample: PBMCs. Receptors originate from a woman in her forties in good health and CMV-seronegative. Each CDR3 is given with its conserved first and last residue. Each record gives: clone size, V gene, D gene, J gene, CDR3 protein, CDR3 DNA. D genes are given only for firm matches. Expanded clones are given a class, and other clones once, few, many or no size at all.

clone size: -; V gene: TRBV7-2; D gene: TRBD1; J gene: TRBJ2-7; CDR3 protein: CASSEGQLFSYEQYF; CDR3 DNA: TGTGCCAGCAGCGAGGGACAGCTCTTCTCCTACGAGCAGTACTTC
clone size: -; V gene: TRBV2; D gene: TRBD2; J gene: TRBJ2-3; CDR3 protein: CASRRTSGSSDTQYF; CDR3 DNA: TGTGCCAGCAGACGAACTAGCGGGAGTTCGGATACGCAGTATTTT
clone size: few; V gene: TRBV5-6; D gene: -; J gene: TRBJ2-7; CDR3 protein: CASSRALRDTYEQYF; CDR3 DNA: TGTGCCAGCAGCCGGGCACTACGGGACACCTACGAGCAGTACTTC
clone size: -; V gene: TRBV5-1; D gene: -; J gene: TRBJ2-4; CDR3 protein: CASSPTFMGAGNIQYF; CDR3 DNA: TGCGCCAGCAGCCCCACCTTTATGGGCGCGGGAAACATTCAGTACTTC
clone size: -; V gene: TRBV9; D gene: TRBD2; J gene: TRBJ2-5; CDR3 protein: CASSGLGVETQYF; CDR3 DNA: TGTGCCAGCAGTGGACTAGGGGTTGAGACCCAGTACTTC
clone size: -; V gene: TRBV25-1; D gene: TRBD2; J gene: TRBJ2-3; CDR3 protein: CASSESVSGGFTDTQYF; CDR3 DNA: TGTGCCAGCAGTGAATCGGTTAGCGGGGGTTTCACAGATACGCAGTATTTT
clone size: -; V gene: TRBV7-2; D gene: -; J gene: TRBJ2-7; CDR3 protein: CASSLGGGTYEQYF; CDR3 DNA: TGTGCCAGCAGCTTAGGGGGCGGGACCTACGAGCAGTACTTC
clone size: -; V gene: TRBV7-2; D gene: TRBD2; J gene: TRBJ2-7; CDR3 protein: CASSLASGRAGEQYF; CDR3 DNA: TGTGCCAGCAGCTTAGCTAGCGGGAGGGCGGGGGAGCAGTACTTC
clone size: -; V gene: TRBV19; D gene: -; J gene: TRBJ2-1; CDR3 protein: CASIRGGEQFF; CDR3 DNA: TGTGCCAGTATTCGGGGAGGTGAGCAGTTCTTC
clone size: once; V gene: TRBV19; D gene: TRBD1; J gene: TRBJ2-7; CDR3 protein: CASSMGTDSYEQYF; CDR3 DNA: TGTGCCAGTAGTATGGGGACAGACTCCTACGAGCAGTACTTC
clone size: -; V gene: TRBV28; D gene: -; J gene: TRBJ1-5; CDR3 protein: CASSPTRGGNQPQHF; CDR3 DNA: TGTGCCAGCAGTCCGACCCGGGGGGGCAATCAGCCCCAGCATTTT
clone size: -; V gene: TRBV5-1; D gene: -; J gene: TRBJ2-3; CDR3 protein: CASSLGGSTDTQYF; CDR3 DNA: TGCGCCAGCAGCTTGGGCGGGAGCACAGATACGCAGTATTTT
clone size: -; V gene: TRBV9; D gene: -; J gene: TRBJ1-1; CDR3 protein: CASSATGRPAMNTEAFF; CDR3 DNA: TGTGCCAGCAGCGCCACAGGGCGACCGGCCATGAACACTGAAGCTTTCTTT
clone size: -; V gene: TRBV6-1; D gene: -; J gene: TRBJ2-2; CDR3 protein: CASSEELGGTGELFF; CDR3 DNA: TGTGCCAGCAGTGAAGAACTGGGAGGTACCGGGGAGCTGTTTTTT
clone size: -; V gene: TRBV19; D gene: -; J gene: TRBJ1-1; CDR3 protein: CASSILPGQQNTEAFF; CDR3 DNA: TGTGCCAGTAGTATCCTCCCAGGACAGCAGAACACTGAAGCTTTCTTT
clone size: -; V gene: TRBV6-5; D gene: -; J gene: TRBJ2-2; CDR3 protein: CASSTPRRELFF; CDR3 DNA: TGTGCCAGCAGTACACCCCGCCGGGAGCTGTTTTTT
clone size: once; V gene: TRBV12-2; D gene: -; J gene: TRBJ1-2; CDR3 protein: CASRLASPCRVHYGYTF; CDR3 DNA: TGTGCAAGTCGCTTAGCGTCTCCCTGCAGGGTCCACTATGGCTACACCTTC
clone size: -; V gene: TRBV14; D gene: TRBD1; J gene: TRBJ2-1; CDR3 protein: CASSQDVGQGTSEQFF; CDR3 DNA: TGTGCCAGCAGCCAAGATGTAGGACAGGGGACCAGTGAGCAGTTCTTC
clone size: -; V gene: TRBV4-3; D gene: -; J gene: TRBJ2-5; CDR3 protein: CASSQGSNPGETQYF; CDR3 DNA: TGCGCCAGCAGCCAGGGGTCTAACCCGGGGGAGACCCAGTACTTC
clone size: -; V gene: TRBV28; D gene: TRBD1; J gene: TRBJ1-1; CDR3 protein: CARRPLLPGGEINTEAFF; CDR3 DNA: TGTGCCAGGAGGCCCTTATTACCAGGGGGCGAAATAAACACTGAAGCTTTCTTT
clone size: -; V gene: TRBV5-5; D gene: -; J gene: TRBJ1-5; CDR3 protein: CASTLIRRAGGGSNQPQHF; CDR3 DNA: TGTGCCAGCACCTTGATAAGACGTGCTGGGGGCGGATCCAATCAGCCCCAGCATTTT
clone size: once; V gene: TRBV9; D gene: -; J gene: TRBJ2-1; CDR3 protein: CASSARREDEQFF; CDR3 DNA: TGTGCCAGCAGCGCTAGGCGCGAGGATGAGCAGTTCTTC